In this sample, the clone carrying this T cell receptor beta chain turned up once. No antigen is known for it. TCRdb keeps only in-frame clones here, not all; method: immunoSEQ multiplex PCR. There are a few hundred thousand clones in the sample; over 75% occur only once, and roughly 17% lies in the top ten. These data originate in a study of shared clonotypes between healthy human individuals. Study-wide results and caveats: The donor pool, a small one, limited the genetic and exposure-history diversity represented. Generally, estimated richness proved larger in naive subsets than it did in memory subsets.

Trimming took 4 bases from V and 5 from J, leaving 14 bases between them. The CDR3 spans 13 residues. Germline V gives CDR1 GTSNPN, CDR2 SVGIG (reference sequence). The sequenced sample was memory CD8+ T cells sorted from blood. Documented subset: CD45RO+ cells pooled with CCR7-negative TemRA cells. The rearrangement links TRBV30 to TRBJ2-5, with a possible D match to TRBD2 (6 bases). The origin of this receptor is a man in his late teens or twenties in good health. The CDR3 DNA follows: TGTGCCTGGACCCCCGCCGGGGGTGAGACCCAGTACTTC. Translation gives CAWTPAGGETQYF.